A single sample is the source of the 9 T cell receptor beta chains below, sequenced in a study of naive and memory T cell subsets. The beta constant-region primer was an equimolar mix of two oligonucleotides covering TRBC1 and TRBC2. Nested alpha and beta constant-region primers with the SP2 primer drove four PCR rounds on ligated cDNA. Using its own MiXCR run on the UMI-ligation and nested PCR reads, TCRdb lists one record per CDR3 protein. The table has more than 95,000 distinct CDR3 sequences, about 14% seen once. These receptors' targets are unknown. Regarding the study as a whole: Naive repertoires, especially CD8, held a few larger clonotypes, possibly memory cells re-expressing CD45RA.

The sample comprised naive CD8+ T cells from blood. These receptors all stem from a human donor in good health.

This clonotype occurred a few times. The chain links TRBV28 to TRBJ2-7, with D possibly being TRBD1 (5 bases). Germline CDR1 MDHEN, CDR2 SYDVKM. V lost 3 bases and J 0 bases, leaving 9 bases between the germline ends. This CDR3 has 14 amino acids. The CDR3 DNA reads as TGTGCCAGCAGTTTTACAGGAAGCTCCTACGAGCAGTACTTC. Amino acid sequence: CASSFTGSSYEQYF.

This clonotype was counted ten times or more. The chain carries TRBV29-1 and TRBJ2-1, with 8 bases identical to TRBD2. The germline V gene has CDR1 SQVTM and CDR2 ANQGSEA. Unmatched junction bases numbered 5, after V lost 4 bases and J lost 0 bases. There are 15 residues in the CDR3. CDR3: CSVGQSGSSYNEQFF. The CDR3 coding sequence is TGCAGCGTTGGACAGAGCGGGAGCTCCTACAATGAGCAGTTCTTC.

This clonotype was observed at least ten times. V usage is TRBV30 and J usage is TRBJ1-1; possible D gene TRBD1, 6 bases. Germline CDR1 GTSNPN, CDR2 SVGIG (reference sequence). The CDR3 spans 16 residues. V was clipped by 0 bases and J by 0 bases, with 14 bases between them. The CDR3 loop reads CAWSVRTASMNTEAFF. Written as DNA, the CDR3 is TGTGCCTGGAGTGTTAGGACAGCCTCCATGAACACTGAAGCTTTCTTT.

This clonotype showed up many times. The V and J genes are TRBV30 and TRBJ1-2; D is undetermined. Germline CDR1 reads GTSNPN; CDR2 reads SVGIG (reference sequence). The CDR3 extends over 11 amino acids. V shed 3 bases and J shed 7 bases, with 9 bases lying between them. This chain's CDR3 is CAWSSGSGYTF. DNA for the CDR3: TGTGCCTGGAGCTCAGGAAGTGGCTACACCTTC.

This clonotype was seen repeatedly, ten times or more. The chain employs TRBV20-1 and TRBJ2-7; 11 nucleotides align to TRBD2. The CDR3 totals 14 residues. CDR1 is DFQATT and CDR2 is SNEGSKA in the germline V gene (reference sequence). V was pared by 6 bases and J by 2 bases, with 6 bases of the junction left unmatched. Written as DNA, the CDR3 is TGCAGTGCGCTACTAGCGGGAGAAACCTACGAGCAGTACTTC. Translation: CSALLAGETYEQYF.

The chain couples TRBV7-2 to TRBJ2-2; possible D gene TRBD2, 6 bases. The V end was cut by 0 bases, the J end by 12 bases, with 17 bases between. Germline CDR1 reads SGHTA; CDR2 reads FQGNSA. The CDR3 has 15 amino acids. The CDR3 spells CASSLAYYGAGKLFF. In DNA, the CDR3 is TGTGCCAGCAGCTTAGCGTATTACGGGGCGGGGAAGCTGTTTTTT.

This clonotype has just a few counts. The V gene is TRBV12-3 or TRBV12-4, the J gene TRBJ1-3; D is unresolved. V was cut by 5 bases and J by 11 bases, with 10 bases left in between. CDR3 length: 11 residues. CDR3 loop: CASSQVGSIYF. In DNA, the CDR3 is TGTGCCAGCAGTCAAGTAGGATCCATATATTTT.

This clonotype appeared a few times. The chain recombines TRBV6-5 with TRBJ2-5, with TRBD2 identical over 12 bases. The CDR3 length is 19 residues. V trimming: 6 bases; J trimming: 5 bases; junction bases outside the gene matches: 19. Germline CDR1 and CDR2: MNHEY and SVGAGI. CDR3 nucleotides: TGTGCCAGCAGCCCCCGACGACTAGCGGGAGCCCTTGGGTGGGAGACCCAGTACTTC. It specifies CASSPRRLAGALGWETQYF.

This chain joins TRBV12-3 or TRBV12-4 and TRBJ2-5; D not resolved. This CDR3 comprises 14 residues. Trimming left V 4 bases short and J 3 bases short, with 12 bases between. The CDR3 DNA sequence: TGTGCCAGCAGTTCTTGGCAGTTCGAAGAGACCCAGTACTTC. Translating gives CASSSWQFEETQYF.